This T cell receptor (beta chain) is drawn from a study of cytomegalovirus exposure and HLA in healthy donors. Study details: Previous work identified roughly 120 million unique TCR beta sequences from some 170 million T cells. Regarding the study as a whole: Apart from CMV serostatus, no immune exposure information was available. HLA-A and HLA-B allele assignments for most subjects were reportedly predicted accurately using TCR beta sequences. TCR beta chain V- and J-gene trimming was linked, in a later analysis, to a missense variant in DCLRE1C.

Of note for this clone: Its antigen remains unidentified.

The primer mix had 60 Vbeta and 13 Jbeta primers. Data came from immunoSEQ multiplex PCR; TCRdb stores just in-frame clones and leaves some out. The table records some 120,000 clones, 70% of them present only once. This TCR was sampled from a man aged 25-45 years in good health and CMV-seropositive. Sequenced material: PBMCs.

The CDR3 sequence: CASSFSGGKQETQYF. CDR3 coding DNA: TGTGCCAGCAGTTTTAGCGGGGGGAAACAAGAGACCCAGTACTTC. The V gene is TRBV6-1, the J gene TRBJ2-5; 10 nucleotides match TRBD2. Germline V gene lookup returns CDR1 MNHNS and CDR2 SASEGT. V dropped 5 bases and J dropped 2; count of bases not matched to a gene: 5. This CDR3 spans 15 amino acids.